The entry below gives a single T cell receptor (beta chain) sequence along with its context. Those who donated, Caucasian adults without exception, all lived in Nashville, Tennessee. The authors loaded around 190 ng DNA, tens of thousands of T cell genomes, into sorted-subset replicate PCRs. TCRdb's table, derived via immunoSEQ multiplex PCR, lists solely in-frame clones and lacks some. The data hold some 1,600,000 clones, with around 98% observed a single time. The CDR3 is 15 residues long. V lost 1 base, J lost 6 bases, and 7 bases stayed unmatched. Germline CDR1 GTSNPN, CDR2 SVGIG (reference sequence). The data stem from a study of shared clonotypes between healthy human individuals.

The sequence was obtained from a man aged 25-40 years in good health. Sequencing was carried out using naive CD4+ T cells sorted from blood. The subset denotes: CD45RA+ positively selected. The V gene is TRBV30, the J gene TRBJ2-3; 10 bases line up with TRBD2. The CDR3 sequence is CAWSEVAGGSDTQYF. The CDR3, as DNA: TGTGCCTGGAGTGAAGTAGCGGGAGGATCTGATACGCAGTATTTT.